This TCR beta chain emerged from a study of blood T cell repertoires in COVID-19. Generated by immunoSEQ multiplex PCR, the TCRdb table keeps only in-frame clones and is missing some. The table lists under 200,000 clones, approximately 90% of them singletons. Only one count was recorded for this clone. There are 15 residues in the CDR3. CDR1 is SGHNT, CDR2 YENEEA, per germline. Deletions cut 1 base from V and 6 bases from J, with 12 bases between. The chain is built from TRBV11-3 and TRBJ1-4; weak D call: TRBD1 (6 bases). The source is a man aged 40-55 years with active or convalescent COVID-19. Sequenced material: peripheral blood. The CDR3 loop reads CASSLAGQGYEKLFF. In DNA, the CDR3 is TGTGCCAGCAGCTTAGCCGGCCAGGGGTATGAAAAACTGTTTTTT.